This T cell receptor (beta chain) was obtained from a study of T cells in localized non-small cell lung cancer. Profiled with immunoSEQ multiplex PCR; TCRdb holds only in-frame clones, not every one. Among around 130,000 clones listed, more than 80% were seen once. Study findings and constraints: Tumor trailed uninvolved adjacent lung in T cell clonality, which peaked there. Adjacent lung tissue had a median around 50 of the top 100 clones found in the tumor. It remains possible that heterogeneity exists, since only one tumor region was sequenced. Greater T cell density in blood accompanied longer overall survival.

In the case of this clone: Its antigen remains unknown.

CDR3 length equals 12 residues. Trimming took off 3 bases at V and 3 bases at J, with 5 bases between the two ends. Germline V gene data show CDR1 as MDHEN and CDR2 as SYDVKM. This chain connects TRBV28 to TRBJ1-2; D gene ambiguous. This specimen consisted of peripheral blood, obtained before any cancer treatment. The sequence was obtained from a female donor older than 55 with stage I lung adenocarcinoma. CDR3 nucleotides: TGTGCCAGCAGTTTTTCAGACTATGGCTACACCTTC. It is translated as CASSFSDYGYTF.